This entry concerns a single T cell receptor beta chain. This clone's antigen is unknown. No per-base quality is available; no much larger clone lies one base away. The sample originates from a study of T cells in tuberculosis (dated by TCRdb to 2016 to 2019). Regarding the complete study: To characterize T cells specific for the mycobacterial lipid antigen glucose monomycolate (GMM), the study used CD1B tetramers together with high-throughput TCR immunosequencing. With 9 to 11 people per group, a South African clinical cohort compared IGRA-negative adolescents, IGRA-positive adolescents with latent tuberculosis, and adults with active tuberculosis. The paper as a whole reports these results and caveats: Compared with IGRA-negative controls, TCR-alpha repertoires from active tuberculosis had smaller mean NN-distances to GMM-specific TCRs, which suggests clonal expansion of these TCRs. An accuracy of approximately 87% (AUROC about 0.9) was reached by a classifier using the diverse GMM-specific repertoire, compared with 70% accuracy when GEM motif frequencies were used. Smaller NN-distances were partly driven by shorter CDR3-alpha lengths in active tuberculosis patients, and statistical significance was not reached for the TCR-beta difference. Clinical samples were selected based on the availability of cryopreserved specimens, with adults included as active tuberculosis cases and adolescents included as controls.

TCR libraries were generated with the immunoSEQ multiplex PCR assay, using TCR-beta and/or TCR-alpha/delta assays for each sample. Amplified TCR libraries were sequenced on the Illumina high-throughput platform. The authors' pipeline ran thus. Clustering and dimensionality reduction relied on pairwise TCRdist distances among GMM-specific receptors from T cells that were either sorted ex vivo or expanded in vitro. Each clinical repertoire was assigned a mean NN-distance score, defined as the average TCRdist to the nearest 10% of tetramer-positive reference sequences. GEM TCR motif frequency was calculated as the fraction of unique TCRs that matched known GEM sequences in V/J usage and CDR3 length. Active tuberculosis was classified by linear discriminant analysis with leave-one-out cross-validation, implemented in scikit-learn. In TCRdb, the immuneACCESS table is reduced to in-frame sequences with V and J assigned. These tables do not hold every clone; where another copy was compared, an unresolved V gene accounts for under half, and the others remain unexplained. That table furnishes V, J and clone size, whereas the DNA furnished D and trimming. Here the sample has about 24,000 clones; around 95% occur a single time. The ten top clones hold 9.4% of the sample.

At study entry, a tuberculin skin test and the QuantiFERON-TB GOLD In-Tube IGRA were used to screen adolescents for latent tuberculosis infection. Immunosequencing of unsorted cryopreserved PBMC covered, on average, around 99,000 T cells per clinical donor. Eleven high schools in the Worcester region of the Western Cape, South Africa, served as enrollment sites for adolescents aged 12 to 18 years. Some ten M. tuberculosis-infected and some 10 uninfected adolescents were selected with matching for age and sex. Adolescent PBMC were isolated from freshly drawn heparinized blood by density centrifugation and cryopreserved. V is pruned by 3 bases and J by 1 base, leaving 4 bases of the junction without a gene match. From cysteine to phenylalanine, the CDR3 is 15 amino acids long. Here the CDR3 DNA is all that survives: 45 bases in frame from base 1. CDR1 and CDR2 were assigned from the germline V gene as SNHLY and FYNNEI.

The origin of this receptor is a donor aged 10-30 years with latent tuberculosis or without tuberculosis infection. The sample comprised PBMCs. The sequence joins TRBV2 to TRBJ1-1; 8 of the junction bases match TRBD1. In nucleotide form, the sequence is TGTGCCAGCAGTGACCAGGGGGCCGGGAACACTGAAGCTTTCTTT. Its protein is CASSDQGAGNTEAFF.